Following are 10 T cell receptor beta chains from one sample sequenced in a study of T cell responses to AZD1222 COVID-19 vaccine. Profiling relied on immunoSEQ multiplex PCR, and the TCRdb table lists in-frame clones only, not all of them. The table has over 90,000 clones, approximately 90% seen once; the top ten hold 5%. The material sequenced was peripheral blood, taken on day 0 of AZD1222 vaccination. These receptors came from an adult in good health.

The chain couples TRBV28 to TRBJ1-5, with TRBD1 identical over 7 bases. V dropped 8 bases and J dropped 2; count of bases not matched to a gene: 12. Germline assignment: CDR1 MDHEN and CDR2 SYDVKM. The length of the CDR3 is 16 residues. The CDR3 DNA is TGTGCCAGCTTTCCCCTTAGGGGGCAAGGCAATCAGCCCCAGCATTTT. Translation: CASFPLRGQGNQPQHF. Looking up the rest from reference TRBV28 and TRBJ1-5 gives the full variable domain: DVKVTQSSRYLVKRTGEKVFLECVQDMDHENMFWYRQDPGLGLRLIYFSYDVKMKEKGDIPEGYSVSREKKERFSLILESASTNQTSMYLCASFPLRGQGNQPQHFGDGTRLSIL.

The chain combines TRBV19 with TRBJ1-4; 8 positions agree with TRBD1. The CDR3 has 15 amino acids. Germline V lookup: CDR1 LNHDA, CDR2 SQIVND (reference sequence). V shed 5 bases, J shed 3 bases, and the junction held 5 bases outside the gene matches. The DNA of the CDR3 is TGTGCCAGTAGTTCGATGGGACAGGCTAATGAAAAACTGTTTTTT. Translating it yields CASSSMGQANEKLFF.

The CDR3 sequence is CASPPRVVHLFF. CDR3 nucleotide sequence: TGTGCCAGCCCTCCTCGGGTGGTTCATCTGTTTTTT. The V gene is TRBV6-4, the J gene TRBJ1-4; unclear D gene. CDR1 is MRHNA, CDR2 SNTAGT, per germline. V lost 8 bases and J 14 bases, leaving 18 bases between the germline ends. This CDR3 has 12 amino acids.

This chain joins TRBV7-2 and TRBJ1-6, with 10 nucleotides matching TRBD1. Germline assignment: CDR1 SGHTA and CDR2 FQGNSA. The CDR3 covers 15 residues. V lost 3 bases and J lost 7; bases outside the gene matches: 3. DNA for the CDR3: TGTGCCAGCAGCTTCGAGACAGGGGGCAATTCACCCCTCCACTTT. It translates to CASSFETGGNSPLHF.

This clone was picked up one time. The chain employs TRBV20-1 and TRBJ2-1; D ambiguous. V was trimmed by 3 bases and J by 0 bases, leaving 9 bases between them. CDR3 length equals 14 residues. Germline-derived CDR1 and CDR2 are DFQATT and SNEGSKA (reference sequence). The chain's CDR3 is CSASRPSSYNEQFF. CDR3 coding DNA: TGCAGTGCTAGTCGTCCTAGCTCCTACAATGAGCAGTTCTTC.

The rearrangement uses TRBV24-1 and TRBJ2-3; tentative D call: TRBD2 (5 bases). Deletions cut 4 bases from V and 2 bases from J, with 12 bases between. Germline V gives CDR1 KGHDR, CDR2 SFDVKD. The CDR3 consists of 15 residues. CDR3 residues: CATSDPTRDTDTQYF. The CDR3 region has the DNA TGTGCCACCAGTGACCCCACCCGGGACACAGATACGCAGTATTTT.

The chain is built from TRBV7-2 and TRBJ1-5; tentative D call: TRBD1 (6 bases). The length of the CDR3 is 13 residues. The V gene lost 3 bases and the J gene lost 6 bases, with 9 bases spanning the gap. The germline CDR1 and CDR2 sequences are SGHTA and FQGNSA. CDR3 sequence: CASSFKQGQPQHF. In DNA, the CDR3 is TGTGCCAGCAGCTTTAAACAGGGTCAGCCCCAGCATTTT.

The sample holds one count of this clone. The chain combines TRBV30 with TRBJ2-7, with no clear D. The germline V gene encodes CDR1 GTSNPN and CDR2 SVGIG (reference sequence). The CDR3 spans 11 residues. Trimming pared 3 bases from V and 6 bases from J, leaving 9 bases between. CDR3 nucleotide sequence: TGTGCCTGGAGCCGGGCGCTCGAGCAGTACTTC. Translated: CAWSRALEQYF.

This clone was detected only once. The chain uses TRBV19 and TRBJ2-3, with a possible D match to TRBD1 (6 bases). Germline V CDR1 and CDR2: LNHDA, SQIVND (reference sequence). V lost 3 bases and J lost 5, with 15 bases in between. The CDR3 has 15 amino acids. In DNA form, the CDR3 reads TGTGCCAGTAGTATGGGTACAGGGAAGGTAGATACGCAGTATTTT. It encodes CASSMGTGKVDTQYF.

The CDR3 here is CASSYSATGTEAFF. The CDR3 nucleotides are TGTGCCAGCAGTTACTCGGCCACGGGAACTGAAGCTTTCTTT. V usage is TRBV6-5 and J usage is TRBJ1-1; D not resolved. Germline-derived CDR1 and CDR2 are MNHEY and SVGAGI. V was shortened by 0 bases and J by 5 bases, with 10 bases between the two germline ends. The CDR3 sequence is 14 residues long.